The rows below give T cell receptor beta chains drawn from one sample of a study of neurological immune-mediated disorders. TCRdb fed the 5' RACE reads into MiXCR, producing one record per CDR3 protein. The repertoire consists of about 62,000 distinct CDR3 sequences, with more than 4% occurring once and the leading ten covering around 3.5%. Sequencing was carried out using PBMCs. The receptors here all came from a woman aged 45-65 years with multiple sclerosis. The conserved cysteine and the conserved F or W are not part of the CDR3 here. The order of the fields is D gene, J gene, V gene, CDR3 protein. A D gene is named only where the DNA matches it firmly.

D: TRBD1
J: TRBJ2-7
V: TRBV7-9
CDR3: ASSPRDRFGEQY

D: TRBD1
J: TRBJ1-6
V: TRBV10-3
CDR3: AIRTGEGSPLH

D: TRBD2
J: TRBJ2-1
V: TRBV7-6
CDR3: ASSLGPLAGTYNEQF

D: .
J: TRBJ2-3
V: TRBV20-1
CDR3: SAKPILEGAQY

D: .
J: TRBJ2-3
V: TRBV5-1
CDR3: ASSRDTSTDTQY

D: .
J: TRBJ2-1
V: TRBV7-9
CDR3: ASSPTVGVNYNEQF

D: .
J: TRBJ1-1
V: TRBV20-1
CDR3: SARDSRRDTEAF

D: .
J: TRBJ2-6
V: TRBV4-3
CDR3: ASSPGRTSGANVLT

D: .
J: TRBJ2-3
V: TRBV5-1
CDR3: ASSLDSFTDTQY

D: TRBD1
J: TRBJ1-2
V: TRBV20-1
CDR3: SARDRQGPYGGYT

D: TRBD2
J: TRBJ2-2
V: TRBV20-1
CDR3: SATSGVNTGELF

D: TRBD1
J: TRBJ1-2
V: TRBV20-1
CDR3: SAPSGQGNYGYT

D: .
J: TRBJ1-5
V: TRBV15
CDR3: ATSRENRADQPQH

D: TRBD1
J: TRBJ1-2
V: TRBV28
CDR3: ASSLPDRENGYT

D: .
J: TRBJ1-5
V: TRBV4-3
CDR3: ASPLPRQPVRSNQPQH

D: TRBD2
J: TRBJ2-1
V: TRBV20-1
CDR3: SASHGLAGGPRSEQF

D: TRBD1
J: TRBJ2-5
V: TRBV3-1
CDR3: ASSPGTGPPMAAQY

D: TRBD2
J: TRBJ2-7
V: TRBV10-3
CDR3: AISEREGSYEQY

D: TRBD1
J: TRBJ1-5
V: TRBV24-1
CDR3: ATGGQDSNQPQN

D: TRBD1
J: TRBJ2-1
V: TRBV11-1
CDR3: ASSFGQGERDEQF

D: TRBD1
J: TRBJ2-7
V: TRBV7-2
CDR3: ASSSLSGTGSYEQY

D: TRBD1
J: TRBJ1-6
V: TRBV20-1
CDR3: SVRQGMGDSPLN

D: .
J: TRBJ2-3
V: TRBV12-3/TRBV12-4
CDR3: ASTRLTNIADTQY

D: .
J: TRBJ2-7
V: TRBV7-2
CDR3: ASSLAYPQGFSTYEQY

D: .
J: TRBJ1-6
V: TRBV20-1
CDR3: SASGRALDSPLH

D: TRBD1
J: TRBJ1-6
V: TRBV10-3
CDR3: AVRQGDNSPLN

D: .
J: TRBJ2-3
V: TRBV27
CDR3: ASSFTGAYTDTQY

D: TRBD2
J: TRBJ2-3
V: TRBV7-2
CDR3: ASSSRAGGKRDTQY

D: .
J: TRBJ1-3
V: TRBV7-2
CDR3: ASSFGRAYTIY

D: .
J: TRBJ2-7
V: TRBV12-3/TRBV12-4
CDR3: ASSFSPYEQY

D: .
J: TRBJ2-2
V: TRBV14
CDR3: ASSLTILGELF

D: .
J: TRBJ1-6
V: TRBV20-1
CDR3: SARAGGAYNSPLN

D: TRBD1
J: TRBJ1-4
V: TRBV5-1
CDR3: ASSFGQANEKLF

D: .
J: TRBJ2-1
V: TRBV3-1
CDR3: ASSVGASSYNEQF

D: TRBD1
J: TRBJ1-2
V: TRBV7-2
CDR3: ASSRTGDGYT

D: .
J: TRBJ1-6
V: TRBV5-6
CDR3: ASSLGRNSPLN

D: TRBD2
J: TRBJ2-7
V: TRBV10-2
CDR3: ATQRGGQYEQY

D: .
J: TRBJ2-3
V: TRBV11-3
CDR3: ASSPSNTQY

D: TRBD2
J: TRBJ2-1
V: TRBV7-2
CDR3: ASSFGTSGGREQF

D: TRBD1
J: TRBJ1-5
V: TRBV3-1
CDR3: ASSQDPGTAEQPQN

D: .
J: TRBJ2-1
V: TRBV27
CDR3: ASSVHPPGTKKQF

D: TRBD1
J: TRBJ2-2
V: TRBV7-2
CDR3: ASSLGQGYTGELF

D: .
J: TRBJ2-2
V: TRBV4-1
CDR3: ASSQPESGPNTGELF

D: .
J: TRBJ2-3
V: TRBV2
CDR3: ASSVSRDTQY

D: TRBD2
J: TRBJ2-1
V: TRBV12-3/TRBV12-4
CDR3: ASRPRLAYYNEQF

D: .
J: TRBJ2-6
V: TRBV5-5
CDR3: ASSLTNPGSGANVLT

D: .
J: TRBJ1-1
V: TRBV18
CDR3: ASSPTPGHSNTEAF

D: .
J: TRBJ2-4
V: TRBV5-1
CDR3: ASSLGGGQTNIQY

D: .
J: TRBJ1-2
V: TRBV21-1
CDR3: ASSLNARSYGYT

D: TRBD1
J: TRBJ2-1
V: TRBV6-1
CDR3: ASSEGQGSYNEQF

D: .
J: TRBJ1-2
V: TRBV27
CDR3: ASSLGRAYGYT

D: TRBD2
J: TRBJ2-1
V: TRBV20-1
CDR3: SARDRQRGGNEQF